These T cell receptor beta chains were read from a single sample in a study of PD-1 blockade in classical Hodgkin lymphoma. Here immunoSEQ multiplex PCR was the method, and the copy in TCRdb shows in-frame clones only, minus some. The table has about 17,000 clones, around 80% seen once. The source was peripheral blood mononuclear cells (PBMCs), collected at baseline. The receptors here all came from a human donor with classical Hodgkin lymphoma. Each CDR3 is given with its conserved first and last residue. D genes are given only for firm matches. Size is stated for part of the rows, as once, few or many counts, or as a class when the clone is expanded.

>once|NA|TRBV12-5|TRBJ2-7
TGTGCTAGTGGTTTGGTAAACAGTAATGACGAGCAGTACTTC
CASGLVNSNDEQYF
>NA|NA|TRBV27|TRBJ1-6
TGTGCCACATCACGGGGGGGAGGCAATTCACCCCTCCACTTT
CATSRGGGNSPLHF
>once|TRBD2|TRBV7-9|TRBJ2-5
TGTGCCAGCAGCTGGCCGGGACTACAAGAGACCCAGTACTTC
CASSWPGLQETQYF
>NA|NA|TRBV5-1|TRBJ1-2
TGCGCCAGCAGCTTCACAGGGAATGGCTACACCTTC
CASSFTGNGYTF
>once|NA|TRBV7-6|TRBJ1-3
TGTGCCAGCAGCCCGGAATCCCGGGGCATCTCTGGAAACACCATATATTTT
CASSPESRGISGNTIYF
>NA|NA|TRBV7-9|TRBJ2-5
TGTGCCAGCAGCTTCAGGGGAGGAAGTGGGACCCAGTACTTC
CASSFRGGSGTQYF
>NA|NA|TRBV19|TRBJ1-5
TGTGCCAGTAGTATGCAGTTAGATCAGCCCCAGCATTTT
CASSMQLDQPQHF
>NA|NA|TRBV28|TRBJ1-1
TGTGCCAGCAGTTTGAGCCCGGGGAAGAGTGAAGCTTTCTTT
CASSLSPGKSEAFF
>NA|TRBD2|TRBV28|TRBJ2-7
TGTGCCAGCAGTTCCGCACTAGCGGGGTACTACGAGCAGTACTTC
CASSSALAGYYEQYF
>NA|TRBD1|TRBV7-9|TRBJ1-2
TGTGCCAGCAGCCCGCTAGGGACAGGCGGACATGGCTACACCTTC
CASSPLGTGGHGYTF
>NA|TRBD1|TRBV5-1|TRBJ2-7
TGCGCCAGCAGCTTGACAGGGACAGGCGTCAAGCAGTACTTC
CASSLTGTGVKQYF
>medium-sized|NA|TRBV19|TRBJ2-1
TGTGCCAGTAGTATAGCGACCTTCAATGAGCAGTTCTTC
CASSIATFNEQFF
>once|NA|TRBV7-2|TRBJ1-1
TGTGCCAGCAGCTTAGTGTCGTCGGGGGCCCGGGCTGAAGCTTTCTTT
CASSLVSSGARAEAFF
>NA|NA|TRBV27|TRBJ2-6
TGTGCCAGCAGTTCTCCGGGCTCTGGGGCCAACGTCCTGACTTTC
CASSSPGSGANVLTF
>NA|NA|TRBV4-2|TRBJ2-4
TGTGCCAGCAGCCAGGGCTCGGACATTCAGTACTTC
CASSQGSDIQYF
>NA|NA|TRBV28|TRBJ2-3
TGTGCCAGCAGTTTTCTACAGGGTACTAGCACAGATACGCAGTATTTT
CASSFLQGTSTDTQYF
>NA|NA|TRBV5-4|TRBJ1-3
TGTGCCAGCAGCTTGGCCGGTAACCCTGGAAACACCATATATTTT
CASSLAGNPGNTIYF
>NA|NA|TRBV7-9|TRBJ1-1
TGTGCCAGCAGCTTAGGGGTAGAGGTTGAAGCTTTCTTT
CASSLGVEVEAFF
>once|NA|TRBV6-5|TRBJ2-6
TGTGCCAGCAGGCAACTGAGCTCTGGGGCCAACGTCCTGACTTTC
CASRQLSSGANVLTF
>NA|NA|TRBV5-1|TRBJ1-2
TGCGCCAGCAGCTTCAGCAGCGCTAACTATGGCTACACCTTC
CASSFSSANYGYTF
>NA|TRBD2|TRBV19|TRBJ2-3
TGTGCCAGTTCACTAGCGGGGGAGTTCACAGATACGCAGTATTTT
CASSLAGEFTDTQYF
>NA|NA|TRBV7-2|TRBJ1-5
TGTGCCAGCAGCCCCGGGGGGGCGCGAAATCAGCCCCAGCATTTT
CASSPGGARNQPQHF
>NA|TRBD1|TRBV6-1|TRBJ2-7
TGTGCCCCTCGGGACAGGGGTTTATACGAGCAGTACTTC
CAPRDRGLYEQYF
>once|NA|TRBV10-3|TRBJ1-5
TGTGCCATCAGGAGCGGGGCAGGGGAGTTGGGCAATCAGCCCCAGCATTTT
CAIRSGAGELGNQPQHF
>NA|TRBD1|TRBV28|TRBJ2-5
TGTGCCAGCAGTACCATGACAGGGACCGATGAAGAGACCCAGTACTTC
CASSTMTGTDEETQYF
>once|NA|TRBV27|TRBJ2-1
TGTGCCAGCAGTTCCGACAGAGCCTCTACAAATGAGCAGTTCTTC
CASSSDRASTNEQFF
>NA|TRBD1|TRBV6-5|TRBJ2-2
TGTGCCAGCAGTTCTCCCGGGACAGGGGGCCCCGGGGAGCTGTTTTTT
CASSSPGTGGPGELFF
>NA|NA|TRBV7-9|TRBJ1-2
TGTGCCAGCAGCTTAGACCCTAACTATGGCTACACCTTC
CASSLDPNYGYTF
>NA|NA|TRBV5-8|TRBJ2-1
TGTGCCAGCAGTCTGCTCCGACTCTACCTCGGGAACGATGAGCAGTTCTTC
CASSLLRLYLGNDEQFF
>few|NA|TRBV5-6|TRBJ1-5
TGTGCCAGCAGCTTCGGCAGGGGCCAGCCCCAGCATTTT
CASSFGRGQPQHF
>NA|TRBD2|TRBV5-4|TRBJ2-3
TGTGCCAGCAGCCCCGCGAGCGGGAGGGCCTTAGATACGCAGTATTTT
CASSPASGRALDTQYF
>NA|TRBD1|TRBV4-2|TRBJ1-2
TGTGCCAGCAGCCAGACCGGGACAGGGGTTGGTGGCTACACCTTC
CASSQTGTGVGGYTF
>NA|NA|TRBV6-5|TRBJ1-2
TGTGCCAGCAGTTACTCAGGGGGATCTCTGTATGGCTACACCTTC
CASSYSGGSLYGYTF
>NA|NA|TRBV7-9|TRBJ1-2
TGTGCCAGCAGCTTGGCGCCTAACTATGGCTACACCTTC
CASSLAPNYGYTF
>few|NA|TRBV12-1|TRBJ2-7
TGTGCCAGCAGCTCCCACCTGGAATTCTCCTTCTCTTCCTACGAGCAGTACTTC
CASSSHLEFSFSSYEQYF
>once|NA|TRBV30|TRBJ1-1
TGTGCCTGGAGTGGAGGCGGCCACACTGAAGCTTTCTTT
CAWSGGGHTEAFF
>NA|NA|TRBV5-6|TRBJ2-3
TGTGCCAGCAGCTTCCAGACAGGAACAACTTCAGTTACGCAGTATTTT
CASSFQTGTTSVTQYF
>NA|NA|TRBV21-1|TRBJ1-3
TGTGCCAGCAGCTTAAATTGGTATGATCGGGACACGAGCTCTGGAAACACCATATATTTT
CASSLNWYDRDTSSGNTIYF
>large|TRBD1|TRBV5-1|TRBJ1-1
TGCGCCAGCAGGGAGGGGGCGGGTGAAGCTTTCTTT
CASREGAGEAFF
>NA|NA|TRBV12-5|TRBJ2-1
TGTGCTAGTGGTTTGGTCCGGGCTCAGACCCGGGAGCAGTTCTTC
CASGLVRAQTREQFF
>NA|NA|TRBV2|TRBJ2-7
TGTGCCAGCAGTGAAGAGACAGGATCCTACGAGCAGTACTTC
CASSEETGSYEQYF
>NA|NA|TRBV5-4|TRBJ2-5
TGTGCCAGCAGCTCCCGGGGCTCCGAAGAGACCCAGTACTTC
CASSSRGSEETQYF
>NA|NA|TRBV28|TRBJ1-2
TGTGCCAGCAGTTCTCGCAGCTACACCTTC
CASSSRSYTF
>NA|TRBD1|TRBV5-1|TRBJ1-1
TGCGCCAGCAGCGCCGGGACAGCAAACACTGAAGCTTTCTTT
CASSAGTANTEAFF
>NA|NA|TRBV5-5|TRBJ2-5
TGTGCCAGCAGCTTGGGCACCGGGAGTGTCGGGACCCAGTACTTC
CASSLGTGSVGTQYF
>NA|NA|TRBV7-8|TRBJ1-3
TGTGCCACCCGGAATTTCTCTGGAAACACCATATATTTT
CATRNFSGNTIYF
>NA|TRBD1|TRBV7-3|TRBJ2-7
TGTGCCAGCAGCCCATCGGGGACAGGGGCCTACGAGCAGTACTTC
CASSPSGTGAYEQYF